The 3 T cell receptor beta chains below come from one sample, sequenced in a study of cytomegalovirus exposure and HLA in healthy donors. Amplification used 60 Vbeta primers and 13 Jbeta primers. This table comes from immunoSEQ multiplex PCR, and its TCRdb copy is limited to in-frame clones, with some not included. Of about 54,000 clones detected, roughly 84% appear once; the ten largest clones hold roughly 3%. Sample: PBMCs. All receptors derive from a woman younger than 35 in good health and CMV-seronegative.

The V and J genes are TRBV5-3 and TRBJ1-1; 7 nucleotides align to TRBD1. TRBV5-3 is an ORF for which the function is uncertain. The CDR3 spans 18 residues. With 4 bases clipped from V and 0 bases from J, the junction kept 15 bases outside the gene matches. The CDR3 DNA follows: TGTGCCAGAAGCCCGAAGAAGAGGACAGGCCGCCTGAACACTGAAGCTTTCTTT. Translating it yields CARSPKKRTGRLNTEAFF.

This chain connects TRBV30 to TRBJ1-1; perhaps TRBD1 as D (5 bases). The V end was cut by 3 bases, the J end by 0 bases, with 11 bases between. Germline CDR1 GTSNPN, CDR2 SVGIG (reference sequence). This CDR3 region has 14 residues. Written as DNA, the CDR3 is TGTGCCTGGAGAGAGGAGGGGCTGAACACTGAAGCTTTCTTT. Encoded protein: CAWREEGLNTEAFF.

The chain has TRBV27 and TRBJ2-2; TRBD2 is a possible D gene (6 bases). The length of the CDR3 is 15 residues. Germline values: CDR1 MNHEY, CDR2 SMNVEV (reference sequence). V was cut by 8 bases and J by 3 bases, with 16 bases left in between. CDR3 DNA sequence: TGTGCCAGCCGGGACTCCAAAGAGTACACCGGGGAGCTGTTTTTT. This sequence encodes CASRDSKEYTGELFF.